A single sample gave rise to the 30 T cell receptor beta chains below, sequenced in a study of OX40 agonist ivuxolimab in advanced cancers. Profiled with immunoSEQ multiplex PCR; TCRdb holds only in-frame clones, not every one. The sample has tens of thousands of clones, 82% seen once. This specimen was CD4+ or CD8+ T cells sorted from blood, taken in a trial of the OX40 agonist ivuxolimab. The receptors were sampled from an adult with an advanced solid tumor such as melanoma, head and neck, liver or kidney cancer.

The rearrangement uses TRBV5-1 and TRBJ1-1, with D possibly TRBD1 on 6 matching bases. CDR1 is SGHRS and CDR2 is YFSETQ in the germline V gene. Trimming cost V 0 bases and J 5 bases, with 11 bases left between them. The CDR3 is made up of 14 amino acids. Here the CDR3 reads CASSLEGGGTEAFF. CDR3 coding DNA: TGCGCCAGCAGCTTGGAAGGGGGTGGAACTGAAGCTTTCTTT.

J is TRBJ1-2 and V is TRBV25-1, with D hard to call. The CDR3 spans 12 residues. The germline CDR1 and CDR2 sequences are MGHDK and SYGVNS. V gave up 0 bases and J gave up 7 bases, with 6 bases separating them. The CDR3 spells CASSEYMIGYTF. CDR3 DNA sequence: TGTGCCAGCAGTGAATATATGATTGGCTACACCTTC.

CDR3 in DNA: TGCGCCAGCAGTGAAATAGACAGCCTCTATGGCTACACCTTC. It yields the protein CASSEIDSLYGYTF. The chain links TRBV10-2 to TRBJ1-2; maybe TRBD1 (5 bases). From germline, CDR1 is WSHSY and CDR2 SAAADI. The CDR3 contains 14 residues. The V and J ends lost 3 bases and 4 bases respectively, with 12 bases between them.

This clone was recorded once. The chain is built from TRBV28 and TRBJ2-5, with TRBD2 matching over 10 bases. This CDR3 spans 16 amino acids. The V gene end was trimmed by 8 bases and the J gene end by 5 bases; junction bases not matched to a gene: 14. Germline CDR1 and CDR2: MDHEN and SYDVKM. Here the CDR3 reads CASAPLLAGETETQYF. In nucleotides, the CDR3 is TGTGCCAGCGCCCCCCTCCTAGCGGGGGAAACGGAGACCCAGTACTTC.

The rearrangement links TRBV6-5 to TRBJ2-3, with TRBD2 as a possible D gene (6 bases). With 7 bases removed from V and 6 bases from J, the gap between germline ends came to 8 bases. The CDR3 has 11 residues. CDR1 is MNHEY and CDR2 is SVGAGI in the germline V gene. This chain's CDR3 is CASTAGDTQYF. The CDR3, as DNA: TGTGCCAGCACTGCGGGGGATACGCAGTATTTT.

The rearrangement uses TRBV29-1 and TRBJ1-2; unclear D gene. This CDR3 comprises 16 residues. The germline V gene has CDR1 SQVTM and CDR2 ANQGSEA. The V end lost 7 bases, the J end lost 4 bases, and 25 bases lay between the germline ends. Written as DNA, the CDR3 is TGCAGCGCCCTGGTGTGGGGTCTCACTCCTCCCTATGGCTACACCTTC. Translation gives CSALVWGLTPPYGYTF.

J is TRBJ2-5 and V is TRBV18, with 7 bases matching TRBD2. The DNA end is a closer match to TRBJ2-7, so the J assignment may be wrong. Germline-derived CDR1 and CDR2 are KGHSH and LQKENI. The CDR3 has 14 amino acids. This CDR3 reads CASSRLGGGYEQYF. In nucleotides, the CDR3 is TGTGCCAGCTCTCGCCTTGGCGGGGGCTACGAGCAGTACTTC.

This clone was counted once. For the CDR3, the DNA is TGTGCCACCAGCTGGGAGGATAATTCACCCCTCCACTTT. This codes for CATSWEDNSPLHF. This rearrangement joins TRBV15 to TRBJ1-6; D call uncertain. Germline V gene data show CDR1 as LNHNV and CDR2 as YYDKDF (reference sequence). V lost 5 bases and J 5 bases, leaving 7 bases between the germline ends. The CDR3 is made up of 13 amino acids.

V usage is TRBV6-4 and J usage is TRBJ2-1, with D possibly being TRBD1 or TRBD2 (6 bases each). The CDR3 is 13 amino acids. V was shortened by 5 bases and J by 6 bases, with 11 bases between the two germline ends. CDR1 MRHNA and CDR2 SNTAGT come from the germline V gene. The DNA for the CDR3 is TGTGCCAGCAGTTCCGAGGGGGGCAATGAGCAGTTCTTC. Translation: CASSSEGGNEQFF.

In its sample, this clone was seen a few times. V is TRBV10-3 and J is TRBJ2-7, with 7 bases aligning to TRBD1. V lost 11 bases and J lost 3; bases outside the gene matches: 10. The germline V gene encodes CDR1 ENHRY and CDR2 SYGVKD. The CDR3 is made up of 13 amino acids. Here the CDR3 reads CASAVAGGYEQYF. The DNA for the CDR3 is TGTGCCTCCGCGGTCGCAGGGGGCTACGAGCAGTACTTC.

CDR3 DNA: TGCAGCGTTTCTTCGGGACCCTCACCCTCACCCCTCCACTTT. As protein: CSVSSGPSPSPLHF. The J gene is TRBJ1-6, the V gene TRBV29-1, with D maybe TRBD1 (5 bases). Germline CDR1 SQVTM, CDR2 ANQGSEA. V was cut by 5 bases and J by 10 bases, with 18 bases left in between. The CDR3 loop spans 14 amino acids.

The V and J genes are TRBV18 and TRBJ2-7; D not resolved. The CDR3 contains 15 residues. The V end was cut by 2 bases, the J end by 2 bases, with 13 bases between. Per the germline V gene, CDR1 is KGHSH and CDR2 is LQKENI. CDR3 in DNA: TGTGCCAGCTCACCAGACCTAGTGAACGCCTACGAGCAGTACTTC. This sequence encodes CASSPDLVNAYEQYF.

The chain employs TRBV11-2 and TRBJ1-2; D not certain. The V gene lost 0 bases and the J gene lost 7 bases, with 12 bases spanning the gap. The length of the CDR3 is 14 residues. Germline-derived CDR1 and CDR2 are SGHAT and FQNNGV. The CDR3: CASSLEGRTSGYTF. The DNA for the CDR3 is TGTGCCAGCAGCTTAGAGGGCAGGACCTCTGGCTACACCTTC.

This clone has just one count. The chain uses TRBV4-1 and TRBJ1-3; D remains unclear. Trimming cost V 1 base and J 2 bases, with 6 bases left between them. The germline gives CDR1 MGHRA, CDR2 YSYEKL. The CDR3 runs 14 residues. CDR3 DNA: TGCGCCAGCAGCCAAGTCGAAACTGGAAACACCATATATTTT. Protein: CASSQVETGNTIYF.

The DNA of the CDR3 is TGTGCCAGCAGCGTAGGACTAGCGGGAGGGTTGGATACGCAGTATTTT. It specifies CASSVGLAGGLDTQYF. The chain combines TRBV9 with TRBJ2-3; 14 bases are a match to TRBD2. V trimming: 0 bases; J trimming: 6 bases; junction bases outside the gene matches: 3. The CDR3 runs to 16 residues. CDR1 is SGDLS and CDR2 is YYNGEE in the germline V gene. The full variable domain, completed using reference TRBV9 and TRBJ2-3, is DSGVTQTPKHLITATGQRVTLRCSPRSGDLSVYWYQQSLDQGLQFLIQYYNGEERAKGNILERFSAQQFPDLHSELNLSSLELGDSALYFCASSVGLAGGLDTQYFGPGTRLTVL.

In nucleotides, the CDR3 is TGTGCCAGCAGCGTAGACGCGAACCGTGGCGTGACCCAGTACTTC. Protein: CASSVDANRGVTQYF. The chain uses TRBV9 and TRBJ2-5; D is unclear. The CDR3 has 15 amino acids. Germline V gives CDR1 SGDLS, CDR2 YYNGEE. V gave up 0 bases and J gave up 7 bases, with 16 bases separating them.

CDR3 bases: TGTGCCAGTAGTCTCGGACAGGTTGCTGAAGCTTTCTTT. It codes for CASSLGQVAEAFF. The rearrangement uses TRBV19 and TRBJ1-1; 7 nucleotides match TRBD1. Germline assignment: CDR1 LNHDA and CDR2 SQIVND (reference sequence). CDR3 length equals 13 residues. Trimming at V came to 5 bases and at J to 6 bases, leaving 6 bases not matched to a gene.

By share, this clone ranks as medium-sized. The V gene is TRBV6-1, the J gene TRBJ1-2; tentatively, D is TRBD1 (6 bases). V lost 6 bases, J lost 0 bases, and 14 bases lay in between. The CDR3 totals 15 residues. Germline V gives CDR1 MNHNS, CDR2 SASEGT. The CDR3 reads CASRWGHGPNYGYTF. Here the CDR3 DNA reads TGTGCCAGCAGGTGGGGACACGGACCTAACTATGGCTACACCTTC.

The rearrangement uses TRBV27 and TRBJ2-7, with D unclear. CDR3 length: 13 residues. Germline-derived CDR1 and CDR2 are MNHEY and SMNVEV (reference sequence). V shed 5 bases and J shed 4 bases, with 12 bases lying between them. The chain's CDR3 is CASSRASGYEQYF. In DNA form, the CDR3 reads TGTGCCAGCAGTCGGGCCTCAGGTTACGAGCAGTACTTC.

V gene TRBV5-4 combines with J gene TRBJ2-2; 8 bases are shared with TRBD2. The germline CDR1 and CDR2 sequences are SGHNT and YYREEE (reference sequence). This CDR3 region has 16 residues. The J segment lost 1 base and the V segment lost 4 bases, leaving 6 bases of the junction unmatched. CDR3 nucleotide sequence: TGTGCCAGCAGCATGAGGACTAGCAGGAACACCGGGGAGCTGTTTTTT. Its protein product is CASSMRTSRNTGELFF.

The chain has TRBV21-1 and TRBJ2-5; no DNA check was done on the table's D call, TRBD1. The closer fit of TRBJ2-7 to the DNA end suggests the J call may be wrong. TRBV21-1 is deemed a pseudogene. The CDR3 contains 12 residues. CDR3 sequence: CASSPTGYEQYF. CDR3 coding DNA: TGTGCCAGCAGCCCCACAGGGTACGAGCAGTACTTC.

The chain combines TRBV28 with TRBJ2-7; TRBD2 is a possible D gene (5 bases). Trimming removed 2 bases from V and 0 bases from J, with 14 bases in between. The germline CDR1 and CDR2 sequences are MDHEN and SYDVKM. There are 16 residues in the CDR3. The CDR3 coding sequence is TGTGCCAGCAGTTTAACGGGAACGGTAAGCTCCTACGAGCAGTACTTC. Its translation: CASSLTGTVSSYEQYF.

This clone was picked up one time. The V gene is TRBV5-8, the J gene TRBJ1-6; perhaps TRBD1 as D (5 bases). Germline values: CDR1 SGHTS, CDR2 YDEGEE. The V end lost 0 bases, the J end lost 6 bases, and 10 bases lay between the germline ends. This CDR3 spans 15 amino acids. The CDR3 DNA sequence: TGTGCCAGCAGCTTGGAGGGACTGCTTAATTCACCCCTCCACTTT. The encoded protein is CASSLEGLLNSPLHF.

CDR3 amino acids: CASSMGASGANEKLFF. The CDR3 coding sequence is TGTGCCAGTAGTATGGGGGCATCTGGGGCTAATGAAAAACTGTTTTTT. V is TRBV19 and J is TRBJ1-4; possible D gene TRBD1, 6 bases. V lost 3 bases, J lost 3 bases, and 14 bases lay in between. Germline loops: CDR1 LNHDA, CDR2 SQIVND (reference sequence). The CDR3 extends over 16 amino acids.

This clone occurred once. The chain combines TRBV9 with TRBJ1-3; TRBD1 might be the D (5 bases). Germline V gene lookup returns CDR1 SGDLS and CDR2 YYNGEE. Deletions cut 6 bases from V and 0 bases from J, with 13 bases between. The CDR3 totals 15 residues. In DNA form, the CDR3 reads TGTGCCAGCAATCAGGGTTGGGGCTCTGGAAACACCATATATTTT. Translating it yields CASNQGWGSGNTIYF.

The CDR3 DNA reads TGCAGCGTTGATGGAGAAGAGGGAGCTTTCTTT. This translates into CSVDGEEGAFF. The V and J genes are TRBV29-1 and TRBJ1-1; unclear D gene. Per the germline V gene, CDR1 is SQVTM and CDR2 is ANQGSEA. CDR3 length: 11 amino acids. V was clipped by 3 bases and J by 10 bases, with 12 bases between them.

This chain links TRBV11-2 with TRBJ2-2, with 8 bases aligning to TRBD2. The J segment lost 0 bases and the V segment lost 1 base, leaving 4 bases of the junction unmatched. This CDR3 has 17 amino acids. Germline V gene sequence: CDR1 SGHAT, CDR2 FQNNGV. CDR3 sequence reads: CASSLVAGNPNTGELFF. Here the CDR3 DNA reads TGTGCCAGCAGCTTAGTAGCGGGGAATCCGAACACCGGGGAGCTGTTTTTT.

This sequence joins TRBV28 and TRBJ2-2; 7 bases line up with TRBD2. This CDR3 has 14 residues. The germline gives CDR1 MDHEN, CDR2 SYDVKM. V was pared by 3 bases and J by 5 bases, with 3 bases of the junction left unmatched. In DNA form, the CDR3 reads TGTGCCAGCAGTTTGGGAGGGGTGACCGGGGAGCTGTTTTTT. Its translation: CASSLGGVTGELFF.

This sequence joins TRBV6-5 and TRBJ1-1, with 7 bases lining up with TRBD1. After removal of 6 bases from V and 8 bases from J, the junction contained 12 bases not matched to a gene. CDR1 is MNHEY and CDR2 is SVGAGI in the germline V gene. The CDR3 sequence is 14 residues long. The CDR3 nucleotides are TGTGCCAGCAGAACACCGGGACAGCTTACCGAAGCTTTCTTT. Encoded protein: CASRTPGQLTEAFF.

This clone occurred a few times. The chain carries TRBV7-8 and TRBJ2-3, with 11 nucleotides matching TRBD2. The germline V gene has CDR1 SGHVS and CDR2 FQNEAQ. Unmatched junction bases numbered 13, after V lost 3 bases and J lost 5 bases. The CDR3 runs 18 residues. The CDR3 here is CASSFPITSGGAKDTQYF. CDR3 nucleotides: TGTGCCAGCAGCTTCCCAATTACTAGCGGGGGTGCTAAAGATACGCAGTATTTT.